What follows describes a single T cell receptor (beta chain). No antigen is known for it. Sequenced by immunoSEQ multiplex PCR; TCRdb stores in-frame clones only, minus some. The table lists under 70,000 clones, around 80% of them singletons. The data were taken from a study of a mutant IDH1 vaccine in newly diagnosed glioma. Time point denoted: week 5, during vaccination. Every vaccination contained 300 ug of the mutant IDH1 20-mer peptide and was paired with topical imiquimod. Germline CDR1 reads SEHNR; CDR2 reads FQNEAQ (reference sequence). Trimming removed 5 bases from V and 0 bases from J, with 14 bases in between. The CDR3 contains 16 residues.

The specimen comprised PBMCs, sampled from a glioma patient whose treatment included an IDH1 peptide vaccine. This clonotype originated in a woman aged 45 to 65 with glioma. This chain joins TRBV7-9 and TRBJ2-1; perhaps TRBD1 as D (6 bases). CDR3 loop: CASSGRTVSSYNEQFF. In DNA, the CDR3 is TGTGCCAGCAGCGGCAGGACAGTAAGCTCCTACAATGAGCAGTTCTTC.